This is a list of T cell receptor beta chains from one sample in a study of type 1 regulatory T cells. TCRdb processed the reads anew with MiXCR; each CDR3 protein has one entry. Found here are 63,000 or so distinct CDR3 sequences, roughly 50% of them singletons; the top ten hold more than 2%. Antigens of these TCRs are unknown. Sequenced sample: cultured non-Tr1 T cells, either the whole culture or a sorted T cell fraction (not recorded which). These receptors all come from a human donor in good health. Both conserved end residues are trimmed from each CDR3. Each record gives: V gene, J gene, CDR3 protein.

>TRBV24-1|TRBJ1-1
ATSDLRGPTQGAF
>TRBV5-1|TRBJ1-2
ASSLAPAVDYGYT
>TRBV5-1|TRBJ2-3
ASSLVRTDTQY
>TRBV25-1|TRBJ1-4
ASSELEGDSRNEKLF
>TRBV20-1|TRBJ1-6
SARRTGGGSPLH
>TRBV10-2|TRBJ2-3
ASEEATRTDTQY
>TRBV3-2|TRBJ1-5
ASSPRRVPQH
>TRBV20-1|TRBJ1-1
SANKGTMNTEAF
>TRBV7-9|TRBJ2-7
ASQEVGPYEQY
>TRBV11-2|TRBJ2-7
ASRPLINSYEQY
>TRBV19|TRBJ1-1
ASRDRGRGDTEAF
>TRBV12-3/TRBV12-4|TRBJ2-3
ASSLEKPGLAVDTQY
>TRBV12-3/TRBV12-4|TRBJ2-1
ASSLELAGLSYNEQF
>TRBV30|TRBJ2-7
AWSVSGYYYEQY
>TRBV7-2|TRBJ2-6
ASCPPSGANVLT
>TRBV7-8|TRBJ2-7
ASSTRTGGGEQY
>TRBV19|TRBJ2-2
ASSIGLAGGRNTGELF
>TRBV6-5|TRBJ2-3
ASSYTRTGDTQY
>TRBV12-3/TRBV12-4|TRBJ1-5
ASSLSGEDQPQH
>TRBV19|TRBJ1-2
ASSIADTLYGYT
>TRBV6-1|TRBJ2-7
ASRRTGSSYEQY
>TRBV4-2|TRBJ2-7
ASSQAGGSSYEQY
>TRBV5-1|TRBJ2-5
ASSPGQGVGSEQETQY
>TRBV4-3|TRBJ2-1
ASSQEGGISGYNEQF
>TRBV20-1|TRBJ1-3
SANSGTVSGNTIY
>TRBV29-1|TRBJ2-7
SVAGTESSYEQY
>TRBV4-1|TRBJ1-2
ASSRGGPPTNYGYT
>TRBV12-1|TRBJ2-3
ASSFGLAGGMADTQY
>TRBV6-4|TRBJ1-6
ASSEHNDSPLH
>TRBV18|TRBJ1-1
ASSRDRGQPGTEAF
>TRBV9|TRBJ2-1
ASSVGGGGSNEQF
>TRBV4-3|TRBJ2-1
ASSGDGGANEQF
>TRBV20-1|TRBJ1-1
SASGGNTEAF
>TRBV5-1|TRBJ2-3
ASSLALAGSTDTQY
>TRBV20-1|TRBJ2-5
SARETGRTQY
>TRBV18|TRBJ1-2
ASSPKAGDNGYT
>TRBV12-3/TRBV12-4|TRBJ2-2
ASRSGQGASGELF
>TRBV5-4|TRBJ2-5
ASSSTFGETQY
>TRBV6-2/TRBV6-3|TRBJ2-6
ASSYVSGANVLT
>TRBV19|TRBJ1-5
ASSIYTGGFGQPQH
>TRBV7-9|TRBJ1-1
ASRGVTGGGAEAF
>TRBV12-3/TRBV12-4|TRBJ2-7
ASSSGSGSYEQY